One and the same sample provided the 16 T cell receptor beta chains below, sequenced in a study of blood T cell repertoires in COVID-19. The protocol was immunoSEQ multiplex PCR, while the TCRdb copy is restricted to in-frame clones and leaves out a portion. The table has approximately 190,000 clones, around 80% seen once; the top ten hold over 13%. The sample consisted of peripheral blood. All receptors come from a young man with active or convalescent COVID-19.

This rearrangement joins TRBV6-2 or TRBV6-3 to TRBJ2-7, with TRBD2 as a possible D gene (5 bases). Germline V gives CDR1 MNHEY, CDR2 SVGEGT. CDR3 length: 16 residues. V was clipped by 5 bases and J by 4 bases, with 21 bases between them. The CDR3 reads CASSSRAEPVPYEQYF. The CDR3 DNA sequence: TGTGCCAGCAGTAGTAGAGCGGAACCAGTTCCATACGAGCAGTACTTC.

The chain links TRBV9 to TRBJ2-7; TRBD2 agrees at 7 bases. Losses at the gene ends were 4 bases for V and 3 bases for J; bases not matched to a gene: 4. The CDR3 consists of 13 residues. Germline V gene lookup returns CDR1 SGDLS and CDR2 YYNGEE. In nucleotides, the CDR3 is TGTGCCAGCAGCTTAAGCGGGGACTACGAGCAGTACTTC. Protein product: CASSLSGDYEQYF.

The chain is built from TRBV7-9 and TRBJ1-1, with 9 bases matching TRBD1. From germline, CDR1 is SEHNR and CDR2 FQNEAQ (reference sequence). This CDR3 is 15 amino acids long. V lost 5 bases, J lost 8 bases, and 12 bases stayed unmatched. The CDR3 region is CASSPVTGGEEEAFF. For the CDR3, the DNA is TGTGCCAGCAGCCCGGTAACAGGGGGCGAGGAAGAAGCTTTCTTT.

The DNA of the CDR3 is TGTGCCAGCAGCCCAGGGGCAACTAATGAAAAACTGTTTTTT. Translation: CASSPGATNEKLFF. The V and J genes are TRBV3-1 (or the pseudogene TRBV3-2) and TRBJ1-4; D perhaps matches TRBD1 (6 bases). Germline lookup yields CDR1 LGHDT and CDR2 YNNKEL (reference sequence). The V and J ends lost 4 bases and 0 bases respectively, with 6 bases between them. The CDR3 sequence is 14 residues long.

V usage is TRBV11-3 and J usage is TRBJ1-5; 8 positions match TRBD1. The CDR3 spans 15 residues. V lost 4 bases to trimming and J lost 7 bases; unmatched junction nucleotides: 9. CDR1 and CDR2 (germline): SGHNT, YENEEA. The CDR3 DNA is TGTGCCAGCAGCTCGATTGGACAGGGCGGGCAGCCCCAGCATTTT. This codes for CASSSIGQGGQPQHF.

This clone was seen only a few times. The CDR3 sequence is CASSHSTGVEAFF. The DNA for the CDR3 is TGCGCCAGCAGCCACAGTACAGGGGTTGAAGCTTTCTTT. This chain joins TRBV4-1 and TRBJ1-1; 7 nucleotides agree with TRBD1. Germline V lookup: CDR1 MGHRA, CDR2 YSYEKL. The V and J ends lost 3 bases and 7 bases, in that order; junction bases with no gene match: 5. The CDR3 extends over 13 amino acids.

The chain recombines TRBV29-1 with TRBJ1-3, with D possibly being TRBD1 (5 bases). Between the trimmed V and J ends, which lost 3 bases and 0 bases, there was a span of 12 bases. The germline V gene encodes CDR1 SQVTM and CDR2 ANQGSEA. The CDR3 totals 15 residues. CDR3: CSVDRGGSSGNTIYF. For the CDR3, the DNA is TGCAGCGTTGACCGGGGGGGAAGCTCTGGAAACACCATATATTTT.

The genes are TRBV6-5 and TRBJ2-7; D is possibly TRBD2 (5 bases). Trimming cost V 6 bases and J 0 bases, with 15 bases left between them. CDR1 and CDR2 from the germline V gene are MNHEY and SVGAGI. CDR3 length: 15 amino acids. The CDR3, as DNA: TGTGCCAGCAGGGGAAGCGGTGGAAGCTCCTACGAGCAGTACTTC. This encodes CASRGSGGSSYEQYF.

The J gene is TRBJ1-1, the V gene TRBV18, with D possibly matching TRBD1 (6 bases). Trimming removed 3 bases from V and 1 base from J, with 15 bases in between. The germline V gene encodes CDR1 KGHSH and CDR2 LQKENI. CDR3 size: 16 residues. In DNA form, the CDR3 reads TGTGCCAGCTCACCTTCGGGACACCGGAGGAACACTGAAGCTTTCTTT. Protein: CASSPSGHRRNTEAFF.

The V call is TRBV15, the J call TRBJ2-5; perhaps TRBD1 as D (7 bases). This CDR3 has 15 amino acids. The germline V and J ends were trimmed by 8 bases and 2 bases, with 18 bases remaining between them. Per germline, CDR1 LNHNV and CDR2 YYDKDF (reference sequence). As DNA, the CDR3 is TGTGCCACCTCACCCCGGGCAGGGGGGCAAGAGACCCAGTACTTC. Translated: CATSPRAGGQETQYF.

The chain links TRBV3-1 (or the pseudogene TRBV3-2) to TRBJ2-5, with 10 nucleotides matching TRBD2. This CDR3 has 15 amino acids. The junction had 2 bases not matched to a gene; V was cut back by 3 bases and J by 1 base. Per the germline V gene, CDR1 is LGHDT and CDR2 is YNNKEL (reference sequence). The CDR3 DNA reads as TGTGCCAGCAGCCAGAGCGGGGGGGCCCAAGAGACCCAGTACTTC. It specifies CASSQSGGAQETQYF.

The rearrangement links TRBV6-5 to TRBJ2-1; D is uncertain. Germline CDR1 and CDR2: MNHEY and SVGAGI. This CDR3 region has 13 residues. V was pared by 0 bases and J by 7 bases, with 7 bases between. This CDR3 reads CASSYSIGNEQFF. The CDR3 nucleotides read TGTGCCAGCAGTTACTCGATCGGGAATGAGCAGTTCTTC.

This sequence joins TRBV19 and TRBJ1-5; TRBD1 agrees at 7 bases. The CDR3 runs to 16 residues. Germline CDR1 LNHDA, CDR2 SQIVND (reference sequence). V was pared by 6 bases and J by 9 bases, with 17 bases of the junction left unmatched. In DNA form, the CDR3 reads TGTGCCAGTAGCCCAGGGCCACAGGGGCTCGAACGGCCCCAGCATTTT. This gives the protein CASSPGPQGLERPQHF.

The table lists this clone with a few counts. The V gene is TRBV11-2, the J gene TRBJ1-2; unclear D gene. The CDR3 totals 13 residues. CDR1 SGHAT and CDR2 FQNNGV come from the germline V gene. V lost 4 bases to trimming and J lost 4 bases, with 10 bases between them. DNA of the CDR3: TGTGCCAGCAGCTCCACGGGGATCTATGGCTACACCTTC. This gives the protein CASSSTGIYGYTF. Full variable domain (remainder filled in from reference TRBV11-2 and TRBJ1-2): EAGVAQSPRYKIIEKRQSVAFWCNPISGHATLYWYQQILGQGPKLLIQFQNNGVVDDSQLPKDRFSAERLKGVDSTLKIQPAKLEDSAVYLCASSSTGIYGYTFGSGTRLTVV.

The gene calls are TRBV4-1 and TRBJ2-3; 10 nucleotides match TRBD1. With 4 bases clipped from V and 8 bases from J, the junction kept 15 bases outside the gene matches. The V gene's germline CDR1 is MGHRA and CDR2 YSYEKL. The CDR3 spans 17 residues. CDR3 protein: CASSRDETGTGDATQYF. The DNA of the CDR3 is TGCGCCAGCAGCCGAGACGAGACCGGGACAGGGGACGCTACGCAGTATTTT.

The chain has TRBV7-9 and TRBJ1-2, with D maybe TRBD1 (6 bases). Trimming cost V 1 base and J 5 bases, with 14 bases left between them. Germline values: CDR1 SEHNR, CDR2 FQNEAQ (reference sequence). There are 15 residues in the CDR3. The CDR3 loop reads CASSLESGGPYGYTF. In DNA, the CDR3 is TGTGCCAGCAGCTTAGAATCCGGGGGGCCGTATGGCTACACCTTC.